This T cell receptor beta chain was captured by sequencing in a study of blood T cell repertoires in COVID-19. Trimming took off 8 bases at V and 7 bases at J, with 17 bases between the two ends. This CDR3 has 13 amino acids. Germline V gene sequence: CDR1 MDHEN, CDR2 SYDVKM. Using immunoSEQ multiplex PCR, the repertoire was profiled, and TCRdb retains in-frame clones only, with some absent. This sample has about 280,000 clones, with around 85% found just once. The gene calls are TRBV28 and TRBJ1-2; no clear D gene. This receptor was obtained from a woman aged 30 to 39 who had recovered from COVID-19. Sequencing used peripheral blood. Written as DNA, the CDR3 is TGTGCCAGCGCCGCCGGAGTTCGGGTTGGCTACACCTTC. It translates to CASAAGVRVGYTF.